This T cell receptor beta chain comes out of a study of PD-L1 blockade in urothelial cancer. In the study overall: Of approximately 30 patients, some 25 were males with bladder-origin urothelial cancer. At 6 weeks and at 3 weeks (second dose) after treatment start, blood was analyzed. Blood-derived samples held a median around 140,000 T cells.

Described time point: pretreatment peripheral blood. V lost 4 bases and J lost 2; bases outside the gene matches: 3. Germline V gene lookup returns CDR1 SGHKS and CDR2 YYEKEE (reference sequence). This CDR3 is 14 amino acids long. TCRdb's copy holds only in-frame clones and misses some; the assay was immunoSEQ multiplex PCR. The top ten hold 3% to 4% of the sample, which has under 55,000 clones, around 84% seen once. The source material was PBMCs, sampled around atezolizumab (anti-PD-L1) treatment. This TCR was sampled from a man aged 65-85 years with urothelial cancer. The J gene is TRBJ1-5, the V gene TRBV5-5; TRBD1 agrees at 7 bases. The CDR3 spells CASSRTGGNQPQHF. In DNA, the CDR3 is TGTGCCAGCAGCAGAACAGGGGGCAATCAGCCCCAGCATTTT.